This TCR beta chain appears in the sequencing data of a study of MAIT cells during Salmonella Paratyphi A infection (dated by TCRdb to 2016 to 2017). Regarding the complete study: A single dose of 1-5x10^3 CFU of S. Paratyphi A strain NVGH308 was swallowed by adult volunteers aged 18 to 60. Starting at diagnosis, the diagnosed volunteers took ciprofloxacin 500 mg twice daily for 14 days. The paper's findings and limits, for the study overall: Compared with healthy controls, diagnosed volunteers had more expansion or contraction among the top five MAIT clonotypes (roughly 0.5 versus 0.14), a finding that suggests the repertoire is reshaped by infection. The availability of volunteer samples limited the sample sizes, but these sizes were considered adequate to detect differences between groups. A significant decrease in the space occupied by over-represented MAIT clonotypes was found from baseline to mid-infection (roughly 0.17 to 0.10), whereas no significant post-infection difference was found. MAIT TRBV usage was found to be oligoclonal, with TRBV20 and TRBV6 favoured, and appeared to be unchanged by infection.

The library was generated by 5' RACE. TCRbeta was amplified in two rounds of PCR using Phusion High-Fidelity polymerase, and the primers added sample-specific barcodes. TCRbeta libraries were made through template-switch cDNA synthesis using SMARTScribe reverse transcriptase and a TRBC-specific primer. The barcoded samples were pooled and then prepared using the NEBNext Ultra DNA Library Prep Kit for Illumina. Sequencing of the libraries took place on an Illumina MiSeq using the MiSeq reagent kit v2, 300 cycles. Per the authors' processing: Jemultiplexer was used to demultiplex reads by barcode, and MiTCR with default parameters handled the alignment. VDJtools removed non-functional sequences, and clonotypes were defined by amino acid sequence, with clonotype frequencies based on assigned sequence reads. Clonal space homeostasis binned clonotypes by frequency as over-represented (0.05-1), large, medium and small. TCRdb itself trimmed the public reads at Q25 with fastp, ran MiXCR and retained productive beta chains. Each entry is one CDR3 protein sequence, shown with its most common DNA and genes. It is TCRdb's table, rather than the study itself, that gives the V and J calls and clone size. The sample data list 850 to 1,000 distinct CDR3 sequences, and under 30% of these were observed just once. Of the sample, roughly 65% is held by the ten largest clones.

For CDR1 and CDR2, the germline V gene lists MNHNS and SASEGT. A total of 13 residues make up the CDR3, ends included. Of all the DNA, just the CDR3 is kept, 39 bases in frame from base 1. The germline ends are 4 bases apart after V is trimmed by 1 base and J by 1 base. According to the study, the label for this sample's time point signals: before S. Paratyphi A challenge (baseline). MAIT cells were defined as Valpha7.2+ CD161+ T cells and were identified and sorted by flow cytometry. Circulating MAIT cell TCRbeta repertoires were profiled longitudinally in roughly six volunteers who developed enteric fever after controlled oral challenge with live Salmonella Paratyphi A. Every diagnosed volunteer provided MAIT cell samples at three timepoints: pre-infection, mid-infection and post-infection. A diagnosis of enteric fever required Paratyphi A bacteremia and/or a persistent fever above 38 degrees C that lasted more than 12 hours. Diagnosis of infection in challenged volunteers occurred between day 4 and day 7 after challenge. For RNA extraction, between roughly 4,500 and 11,000 MAIT cells per sample were sorted directly into RNAqueous-Micro lysis buffer. Lymphoprep gradient centrifugation was used to isolate peripheral blood mononuclear cells from blood samples and leukocyte cones. A BD FACSAria Fusion or BD FACSAria III sorter was used for cell sorting.

Details on this clonotype: Which antigen it targets is not known. This may be a read error: a much more frequent sequence differs by one nucleotide. This CDR3 fails to terminate in the conserved phenylalanine or tryptophan, so it likely reflects a read error.

This material consisted of MAIT cells from blood, taken at the first sampling point of the challenge study. The chain uses TRBV6-1 and TRBJ1-1; no D gene call is confident. The source is a person aged 18 to 75 who was deliberately infected with Salmonella Paratyphi A in a paratyphoid fever challenge study. The CDR3 reads CASSEVENTEAFC. The bases are TGTGCCAGCAGTGAAGTCGAGAACACTGAAGCTTTCTGT.